This paragraph reports one TCR beta chain. Its antigen is currently unknown. This table comes from immunoSEQ multiplex PCR, and its TCRdb copy is limited to in-frame clones, with some not included. The table includes approximately 100,000 clones, approximately 90% detected once. The donors were members of the validation cohort comprising approximately 110 subjects, separate from the approximately 630-subject first cohort. The CDR3 runs 14 residues. After removal of 6 bases from V and 4 bases from J, the junction contained 4 bases not matched to a gene. Germline assignment: CDR1 MGHDK and CDR2 SYGVNS. The data are from a study of cytomegalovirus exposure and HLA in healthy donors. Broader study findings: The CMV antigen specificity of a few CMV-associated chains was confirmed through in vitro analysis.

V usage is TRBV25-1 and J usage is TRBJ1-3; 9 nucleotides line up with TRBD1. Sequences were obtained from PBMCs. This receptor was obtained from a woman younger than 30 in good health and CMV-seropositive. This chain's CDR3 is CASSLTGGGNTIYF. The DNA for the CDR3 is TGTGCCAGCAGCTTGACAGGGGGAGGAAACACCATATATTTT.